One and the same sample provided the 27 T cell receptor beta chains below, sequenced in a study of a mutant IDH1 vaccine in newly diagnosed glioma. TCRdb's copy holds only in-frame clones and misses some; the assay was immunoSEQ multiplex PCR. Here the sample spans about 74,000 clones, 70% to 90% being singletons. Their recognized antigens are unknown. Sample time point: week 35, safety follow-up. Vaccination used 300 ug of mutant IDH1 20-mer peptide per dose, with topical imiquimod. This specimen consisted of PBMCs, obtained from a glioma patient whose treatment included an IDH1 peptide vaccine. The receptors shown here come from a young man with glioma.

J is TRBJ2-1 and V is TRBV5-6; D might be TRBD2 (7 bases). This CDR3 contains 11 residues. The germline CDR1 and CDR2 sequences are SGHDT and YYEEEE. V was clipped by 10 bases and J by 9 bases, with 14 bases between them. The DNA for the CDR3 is TGTGCCTCCACTAGGGGGGGTGAGCAGTTCTTC. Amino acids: CASTRGGEQFF.

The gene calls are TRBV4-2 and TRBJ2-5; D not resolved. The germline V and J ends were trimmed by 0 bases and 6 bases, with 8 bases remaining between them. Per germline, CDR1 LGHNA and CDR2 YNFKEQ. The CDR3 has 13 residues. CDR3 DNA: TGTGCCAGCAGCCAAGATAGGGTTCAGACCCAGTACTTC. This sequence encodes CASSQDRVQTQYF.

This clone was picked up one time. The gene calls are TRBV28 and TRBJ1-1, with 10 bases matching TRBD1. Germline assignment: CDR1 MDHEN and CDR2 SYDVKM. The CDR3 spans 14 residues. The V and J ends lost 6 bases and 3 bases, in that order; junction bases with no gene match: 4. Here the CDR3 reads CASSPGTGDTEAFF. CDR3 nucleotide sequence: TGTGCCAGCAGCCCCGGGACAGGGGACACTGAAGCTTTCTTT.

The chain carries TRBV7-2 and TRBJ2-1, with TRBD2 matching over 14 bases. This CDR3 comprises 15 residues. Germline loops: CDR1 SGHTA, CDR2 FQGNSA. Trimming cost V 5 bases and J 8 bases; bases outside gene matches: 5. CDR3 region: CASSPTSGGAYEQFF. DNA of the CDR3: TGTGCCAGCAGCCCGACTAGCGGGGGGGCGTATGAGCAGTTCTTC.

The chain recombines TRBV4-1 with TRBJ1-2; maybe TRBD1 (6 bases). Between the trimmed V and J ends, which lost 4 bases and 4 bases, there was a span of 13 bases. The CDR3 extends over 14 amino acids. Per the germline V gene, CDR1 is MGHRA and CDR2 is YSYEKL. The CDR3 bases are TGCGCCAGCAGCCCCTCAGGGGCTCGCTATGGCTACACCTTC. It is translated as CASSPSGARYGYTF.

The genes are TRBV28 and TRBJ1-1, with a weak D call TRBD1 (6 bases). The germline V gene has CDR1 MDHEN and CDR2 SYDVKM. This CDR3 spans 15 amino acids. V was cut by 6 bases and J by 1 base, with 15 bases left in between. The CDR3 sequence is CASSRRGGRNTEAFF. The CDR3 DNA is TGTGCCAGCAGCCGACGGGGGGGCAGGAACACTGAAGCTTTCTTT.

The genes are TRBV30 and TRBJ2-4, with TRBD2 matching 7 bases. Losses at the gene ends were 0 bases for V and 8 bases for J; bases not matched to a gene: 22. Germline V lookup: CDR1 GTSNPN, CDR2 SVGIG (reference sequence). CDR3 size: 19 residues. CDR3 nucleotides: TGTGCCTGGAGTGTACCCTCAGCGGGACGGGGAAGAAGGATGGACATTCAGTACTTC. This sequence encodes CAWSVPSAGRGRRMDIQYF.

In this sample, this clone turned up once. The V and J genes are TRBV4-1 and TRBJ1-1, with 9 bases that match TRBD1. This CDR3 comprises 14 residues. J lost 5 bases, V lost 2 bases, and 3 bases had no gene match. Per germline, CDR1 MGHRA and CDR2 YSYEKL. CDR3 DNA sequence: TGCGCCAGCAGCCAATTCGACAGGGGGACTGAAGCTTTCTTT. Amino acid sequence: CASSQFDRGTEAFF.

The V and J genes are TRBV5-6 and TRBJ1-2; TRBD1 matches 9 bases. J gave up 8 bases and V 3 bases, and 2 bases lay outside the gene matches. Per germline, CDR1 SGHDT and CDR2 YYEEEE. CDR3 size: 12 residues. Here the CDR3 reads CASSWTGEGYTF. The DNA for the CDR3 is TGTGCCAGCAGCTGGACAGGGGAGGGCTACACCTTC.

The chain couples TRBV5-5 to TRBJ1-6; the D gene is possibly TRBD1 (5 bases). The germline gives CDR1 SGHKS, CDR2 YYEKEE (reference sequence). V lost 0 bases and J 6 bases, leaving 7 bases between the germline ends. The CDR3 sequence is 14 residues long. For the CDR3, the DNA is TGTGCCAGCAGCTTGGCAGGGCTTAATTCACCCCTCCACTTT. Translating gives CASSLAGLNSPLHF.

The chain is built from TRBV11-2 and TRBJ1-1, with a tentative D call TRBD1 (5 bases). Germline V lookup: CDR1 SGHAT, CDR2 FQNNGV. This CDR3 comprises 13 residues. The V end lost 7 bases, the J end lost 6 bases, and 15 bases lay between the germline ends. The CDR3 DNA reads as TGTGCCAGCAAACCAGGGCGGGCCGCTGAAGCTTTCTTT. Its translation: CASKPGRAAEAFF.

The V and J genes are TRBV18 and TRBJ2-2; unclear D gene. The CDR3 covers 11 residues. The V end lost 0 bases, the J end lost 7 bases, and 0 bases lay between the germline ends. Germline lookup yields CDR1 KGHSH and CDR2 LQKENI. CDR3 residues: CASSPPGELFF. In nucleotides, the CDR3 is TGTGCCAGCTCACCACCCGGGGAGCTGTTTTTT.

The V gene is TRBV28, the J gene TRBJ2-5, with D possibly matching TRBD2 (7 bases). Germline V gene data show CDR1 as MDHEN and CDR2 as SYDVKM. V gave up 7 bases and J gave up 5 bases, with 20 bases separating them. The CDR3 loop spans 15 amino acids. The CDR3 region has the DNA TGTGCCAGCACCCTATGGGGGGGCCCCCGGGAGACCCAGTACTTC. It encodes CASTLWGGPRETQYF.

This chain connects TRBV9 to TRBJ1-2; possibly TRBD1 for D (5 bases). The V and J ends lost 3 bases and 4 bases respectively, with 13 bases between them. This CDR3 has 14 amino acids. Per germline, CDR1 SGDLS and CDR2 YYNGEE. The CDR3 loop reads CASSGDSWFYGYTF. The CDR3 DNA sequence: TGTGCCAGCAGCGGAGACAGCTGGTTCTATGGCTACACCTTC.

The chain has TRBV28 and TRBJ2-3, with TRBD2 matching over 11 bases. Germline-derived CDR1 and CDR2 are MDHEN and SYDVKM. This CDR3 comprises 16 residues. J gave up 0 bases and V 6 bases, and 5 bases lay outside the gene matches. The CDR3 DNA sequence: TGTGCCAGCAGCAGGGCTAGCGGGAGGAGCACAGATACGCAGTATTTT. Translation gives CASSRASGRSTDTQYF.

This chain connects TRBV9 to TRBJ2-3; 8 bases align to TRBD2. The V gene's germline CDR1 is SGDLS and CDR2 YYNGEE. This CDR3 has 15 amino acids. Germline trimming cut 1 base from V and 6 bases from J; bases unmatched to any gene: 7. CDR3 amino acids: CASSVQTSVGDTQYF. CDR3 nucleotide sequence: TGTGCCAGCAGCGTACAGACTAGCGTTGGGGATACGCAGTATTTT.

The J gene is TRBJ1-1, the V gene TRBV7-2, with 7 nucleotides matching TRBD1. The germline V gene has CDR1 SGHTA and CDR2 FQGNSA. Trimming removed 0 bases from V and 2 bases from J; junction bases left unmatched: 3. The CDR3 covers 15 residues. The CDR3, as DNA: TGTGCCAGCAGCTTAGCGACAGGGAGCAACACTGAAGCTTTCTTT. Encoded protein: CASSLATGSNTEAFF. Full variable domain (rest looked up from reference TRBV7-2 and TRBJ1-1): GAGVSQSPSNKVTEKGKDVELRCDPISGHTALYWYRQSLGQGLEFLIYFQGNSAPDKSGLPSDRFSAERTGGSVSTLTIQRTQQEDSAVYLCASSLATGSNTEAFFGQGTRLTVV.

In DNA, the CDR3 is TGTGCCAGTGCAGACAGGTGGAACACTGAAGCTTTCTTT. Translating gives CASADRWNTEAFF. The chain couples TRBV19 to TRBJ1-1; D is perhaps TRBD1 (6 bases). The CDR3 covers 13 residues. Germline-derived CDR1 and CDR2 are LNHDA and SQIVND (reference sequence). Trimming shortened V by 8 bases and J by 1 base, and 11 bases separated the two germline ends. The full variable domain, its missing parts supplied by reference TRBV19 and TRBJ1-1, is DGGITQSPKYLFRKEGQNVTLSCEQNLNHDAMYWYRQDPGQGLRLIYYSQIVNDFQKGDIAEGYSVSREKKESFPLTVTSAQKNPTAFYLCASADRWNTEAFFGQGTRLTVV.

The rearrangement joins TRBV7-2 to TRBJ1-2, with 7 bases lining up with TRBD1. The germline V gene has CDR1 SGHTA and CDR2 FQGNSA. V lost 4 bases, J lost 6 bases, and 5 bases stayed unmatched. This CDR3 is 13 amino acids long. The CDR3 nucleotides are TGTGCCAGCAGCTACCAGACAGGGAATGGCTACACCTTC. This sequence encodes CASSYQTGNGYTF.

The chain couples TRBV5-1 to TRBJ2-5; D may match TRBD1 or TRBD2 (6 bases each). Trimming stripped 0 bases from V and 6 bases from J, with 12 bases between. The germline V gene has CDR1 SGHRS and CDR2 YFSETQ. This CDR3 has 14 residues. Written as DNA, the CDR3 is TGCGCCAGCAGCTTGGAAACAGGGAGGCAGACCCAGTACTTC. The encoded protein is CASSLETGRQTQYF. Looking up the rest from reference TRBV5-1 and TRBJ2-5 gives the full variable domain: KAGVTQTPRYLIKTRGQQVTLSCSPISGHRSVSWYQQTPGQGLQFLFEYFSETQRNKGNFPGRFSGRQFSNSRSEMNVSTLELGDSALYLCASSLETGRQTQYFGPGTRLLVL.

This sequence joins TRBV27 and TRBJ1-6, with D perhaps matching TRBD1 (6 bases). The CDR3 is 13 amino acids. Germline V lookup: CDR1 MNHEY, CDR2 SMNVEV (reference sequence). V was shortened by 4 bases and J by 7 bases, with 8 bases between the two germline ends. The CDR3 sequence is CASSWDNNSPLHF. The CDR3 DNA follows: TGTGCCAGCAGTTGGGACAACAATTCACCCCTCCACTTT.

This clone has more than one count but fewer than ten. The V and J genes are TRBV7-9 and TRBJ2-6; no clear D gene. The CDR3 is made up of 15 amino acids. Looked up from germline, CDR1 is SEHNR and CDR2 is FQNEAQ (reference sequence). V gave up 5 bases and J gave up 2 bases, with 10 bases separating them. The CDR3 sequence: CASSLRAAGANVLTF. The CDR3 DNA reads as TGTGCCAGCAGCCTCCGGGCAGCTGGGGCCAACGTCCTGACTTTC.

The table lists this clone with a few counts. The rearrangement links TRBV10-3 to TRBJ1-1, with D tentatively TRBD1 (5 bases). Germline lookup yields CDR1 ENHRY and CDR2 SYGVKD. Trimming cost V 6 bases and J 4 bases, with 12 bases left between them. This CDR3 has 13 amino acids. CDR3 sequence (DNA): TGTGCCATCAGGGGGGAGGGAGCCACTGAAGCTTTCTTT. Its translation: CAIRGEGATEAFF.

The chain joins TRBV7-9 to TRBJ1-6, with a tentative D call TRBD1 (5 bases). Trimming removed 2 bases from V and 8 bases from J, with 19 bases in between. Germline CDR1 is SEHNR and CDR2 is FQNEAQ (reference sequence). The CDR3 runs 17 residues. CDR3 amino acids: CASSLIGRDALDSPLHF. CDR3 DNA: TGTGCCAGCAGCTTAATCGGCCGGGACGCTTTGGATTCACCCCTCCACTTT.

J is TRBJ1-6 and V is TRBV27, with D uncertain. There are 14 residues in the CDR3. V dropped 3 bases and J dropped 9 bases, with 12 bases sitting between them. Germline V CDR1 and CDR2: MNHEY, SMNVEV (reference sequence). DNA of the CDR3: TGTGCCAGCAGTTTTGGCGGTCCGGGTTCACCCCTCCACTTT. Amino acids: CASSFGGPGSPLHF.

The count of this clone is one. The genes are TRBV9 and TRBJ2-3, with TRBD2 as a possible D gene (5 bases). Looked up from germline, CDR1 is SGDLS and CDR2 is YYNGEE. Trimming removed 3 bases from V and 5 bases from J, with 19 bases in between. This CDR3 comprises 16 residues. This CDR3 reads CASSGSLSAREDTQYF. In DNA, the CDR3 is TGTGCCAGCAGCGGATCGTTGAGCGCGAGGGAAGATACGCAGTATTTT.

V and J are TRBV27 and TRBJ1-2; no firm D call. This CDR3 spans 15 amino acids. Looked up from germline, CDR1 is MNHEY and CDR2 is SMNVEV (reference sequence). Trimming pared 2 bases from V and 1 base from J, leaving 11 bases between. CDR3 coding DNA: TGTGCCAGCAGTTTAACGGCGTCTGGTAACTATGGCTACACCTTC. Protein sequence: CASSLTASGNYGYTF.